This T cell receptor (beta chain) appears in the sequencing data of a study of T cell responses to AZD1222 COVID-19 vaccine. Deletions cut 2 bases from V and 5 bases from J, with 13 bases between. This CDR3 spans 15 amino acids. In germline, CDR1 is LGHDT, CDR2 YNNKEL (reference sequence). Assay: immunoSEQ multiplex PCR; the TCRdb copy retains only in-frame clones and omits some. Among approximately 140,000 clones listed, under 95% were seen once. The source of this sequence is an adult in good health. Sequenced material: peripheral blood, taken on day 0 of AZD1222 vaccination. The chain has TRBV3-1 (or the pseudogene TRBV3-2) and TRBJ1-3; D remains ambiguous. In DNA, the CDR3 is TGTGCCAGCAGCCAATTCCACGCCGGTAGAAACACCATATATTTT. Its protein is CASSQFHAGRNTIYF.